The 19 T cell receptor beta chains below all came from one sample that was sequenced in a study of T cells in Graves' hyperthyroidism and ophthalmopathy. RNA transcripts provided the source from which TCR beta CDR3 regions were amplified. The TCR CDR3 was amplified in a first-round RT-PCR using the HTBI primer set. TCRdb fed the multiplex PCR reads into MiXCR, producing one record per CDR3 protein. The sample includes hundreds of thousands of distinct CDR3 sequences, approximately 13% of them seen just once. Source material: blood. Source of these receptors: a woman aged 18-29 years with Graves' hyperthyroidism.

This clonotype was counted ten times or more. V gene TRBV24-1 combines with J gene TRBJ2-2; weak D call: TRBD1 (7 bases). V was cut by 0 bases and J by 6 bases, with 13 bases left in between. Per germline, CDR1 KGHDR and CDR2 SFDVKD. The CDR3 extends over 16 amino acids. In nucleotides, the CDR3 is TGTGCCACCAGTGATTTGTCGCAGGGGGAGGCCGGGGAGCTGTTTTTT. Translated, it gives CATSDLSQGEAGELFF.

This clonotype was observed at least ten times. The chain is built from TRBV24-1 and TRBJ1-2, with no clear D. V lost 4 bases and J 2 bases, leaving 4 bases between the germline ends. This CDR3 has 12 residues. CDR1 KGHDR and CDR2 SFDVKD come from the germline V gene. CDR3 amino acids: CATSDGNYGYTF. The CDR3 coding sequence is TGTGCCACCAGTGACGGCAACTATGGCTACACCTTC.

This clonotype was seen repeatedly, ten times or more. The rearrangement joins TRBV20-1 to TRBJ2-5; 15 nucleotides align to TRBD2. The germline V gene has CDR1 DFQATT and CDR2 SNEGSKA (reference sequence). The CDR3 loop spans 16 amino acids. CDR3 DNA: TGCAAGCCCTACTCCGGGACTAGCGGGGGGCAAGAGACCCAGTACTTC. Translated, it gives CKPYSGTSGGQETQYF.

This clonotype came up many times. The chain employs TRBV6-1 and TRBJ2-1; a weak D match, TRBD2 (5 bases). Germline V gene lookup returns CDR1 MNHNS and CDR2 SASEGT. V was shortened by 5 bases and J by 4 bases, with 9 bases between the two germline ends. The CDR3 contains 13 residues. In DNA form, the CDR3 reads TGTGCCAGCAGTTACGGCGGGTACAATGAGCAGTTCTTC. The encoded protein is CASSYGGYNEQFF.

This clonotype came up many times. The chain carries TRBV3-1 and TRBJ1-2; tentative D call: TRBD1 (5 bases). The CDR3 is 14 amino acids. The ends were cut back, 0 bases at V and 8 bases at J, with 13 bases in the middle. Germline V gene data show CDR1 as LGHDT and CDR2 as YNNKEL (reference sequence). This chain's CDR3 is CASSQDAGGSGYTF. For the CDR3, the DNA is TGTGCCAGCAGCCAAGATGCGGGGGGTAGCGGCTACACCTTC. Combining the CDR3 with reference TRBV3-1 and TRBJ1-2 gives the whole variable domain DTAVSQTPKYLVTQMGNDKSIKCEQNLGHDTMYWYKQDSKKFLKIMFSYNNKELIINETVPNRFSPKSPDKAHLNLHINSLELGDSAVYFCASSQDAGGSGYTFGSGTRLTVV.

The chain is built from TRBV9 and TRBJ1-6, with 8 bases aligning to TRBD1. Germline-derived CDR1 and CDR2 are SGDLS and YYNGEE. CDR3 length equals 14 residues. J gave up 11 bases and V 2 bases, and 6 bases lay outside the gene matches. The CDR3 protein is CASSVSGGNPPLHF. The CDR3, as DNA: TGTGCCAGCAGCGTGTCAGGGGGCAATCCACCCCTCCACTTT.

This clonotype was detected ten times or more. The chain recombines TRBV20-1 with TRBJ2-7; D gene unclear. The CDR3 is 13 amino acids. Looked up from germline, CDR1 is DFQATT and CDR2 is SNEGSKA (reference sequence). V was cut by 1 base and J by 4 bases, with 11 bases left in between. In nucleotides, the CDR3 is TGCAGTGCTAGAGCTCGACCCCCATACGAGCAGTACTTC. Its translation: CSARARPPYEQYF.

The chain couples TRBV7-9 to TRBJ2-1; D unclear. CDR1 and CDR2 from the germline V gene are SEHNR and FQNEAQ (reference sequence). V was clipped by 5 bases and J by 9 bases, with 8 bases between them. This CDR3 is built from 11 residues. The CDR3 DNA reads as TGTGCCAGCAGCGTTACCCGTGAGCAGTTCTTC. It translates to CASSVTREQFF.

This clonotype was detected ten times or more. The V call is TRBV5-6, the J call TRBJ2-7; perhaps TRBD1 as D (6 bases). V lost 0 bases and J lost 5, with 9 bases in between. The CDR3 has 13 residues. The germline gives CDR1 SGHDT, CDR2 YYEEEE. CDR3 protein: CASSLGAGDEQYF. CDR3 DNA sequence: TGTGCCAGCAGCTTGGGGGCAGGGGACGAGCAGTACTTC.

There are many counts of this clonotype. This chain uses TRBV20-1 with TRBJ2-7; 9 bases are a match to TRBD1. Per the germline V gene, CDR1 is DFQATT and CDR2 is SNEGSKA (reference sequence). V gave up 0 bases and J gave up 6 bases; unmatched junction bases: 9. The CDR3 extends over 15 amino acids. The CDR3 loop is CSAREGTGTFLEQYF. The DNA of the CDR3 is TGCAGTGCTAGAGAGGGGACAGGGACTTTCCTCGAGCAGTACTTC.

This clonotype was found many times. The chain links TRBV20-1 to TRBJ1-5; the D is unclear. Trimming shortened V by 5 bases and J by 11 bases, and 19 bases separated the two germline ends. The CDR3 runs 13 residues. Looked up from germline, CDR1 is DFQATT and CDR2 is SNEGSKA (reference sequence). The CDR3 nucleotides read TGCAGTGCTCGCCCCGGGTCCCTACGGGCCCAGCATTTT. It encodes CSARPGSLRAQHF.

This clonotype was detected only a few times. The chain combines TRBV19 with TRBJ2-1; 7 nucleotides match TRBD2. The CDR3 runs 16 residues. CDR1 and CDR2 from the germline V gene are LNHDA and SQIVND (reference sequence). J lost 1 base, V lost 3 bases, and 6 bases had no gene match. The CDR3 DNA reads TGTGCCAGTAGTATCCCAAGGCGGGGGTCCTACAATGAGCAGTTCTTC. Protein: CASSIPRRGSYNEQFF.

This clonotype came up many times. The chain links TRBV7-9 to TRBJ2-7; TRBD2 matches at 8 bases. Per the germline V gene, CDR1 is SEHNR and CDR2 is FQNEAQ (reference sequence). The CDR3 is 13 amino acids. J gave up 6 bases and V 5 bases, and 6 bases lay outside the gene matches. This CDR3 reads CASSERELAEQYF. The CDR3 DNA sequence: TGTGCCAGCAGCGAGCGGGAGTTGGCCGAGCAGTACTTC.

This clonotype was seen repeatedly, ten times or more. The rearrangement uses TRBV10-3 and TRBJ1-1; D might be TRBD1 (5 bases). The V gene's germline CDR1 is ENHRY and CDR2 SYGVKD. The CDR3 covers 14 residues. The germline V and J ends were trimmed by 6 bases and 0 bases, with 11 bases remaining between them. The CDR3 DNA reads as TGTGCCATCAGCCGGACAATCCTGAACACTGAAGCTTTCTTT. Translating gives CAISRTILNTEAFF.

This clonotype has at least ten counts. The gene calls are TRBV7-2 and TRBJ1-6; 8 nucleotides match TRBD1. V was pared by 4 bases and J by 0 bases, with 5 bases of the junction left unmatched. This CDR3 is built from 17 residues. Per germline, CDR1 SGHTA and CDR2 FQGNSA. The CDR3 DNA sequence: TGTGCCAGCAGCTCCCAGGGGGCGGGCTCCTATAATTCACCCCTCCACTTT. Residues: CASSSQGAGSYNSPLHF.

This clonotype was found a few times. V and J are TRBV9 and TRBJ1-2; TRBD1 aligns across 9 bases. Germline V gives CDR1 SGDLS, CDR2 YYNGEE. The trim removed 2 bases at V and 8 bases at J, leaving 13 bases unmatched. CDR3 length: 16 amino acids. The CDR3 loop reads CASSVSRDRVHRGYTF. CDR3 in DNA: TGTGCCAGCAGCGTCTCCCGGGACAGGGTCCATCGAGGCTACACCTTC.

The J gene is TRBJ1-4, the V gene TRBV20-1; D remains unclear. The CDR3 runs 13 residues. Trimming cost V 6 bases and J 8 bases, with 16 bases left between them. From germline, CDR1 is DFQATT and CDR2 SNEGSKA (reference sequence). CDR3 residues: CSAERHLEEKLFF. CDR3 bases: TGCAGTGCAGAAAGGCATTTGGAGGAAAAACTGTTTTTT.

This clonotype was observed a few times. V and J are TRBV19 and TRBJ1-5; D gene ambiguous. CDR3 length: 14 amino acids. The germline V and J ends were trimmed by 2 bases and 4 bases, with 9 bases remaining between them. Germline V gene lookup returns CDR1 LNHDA and CDR2 SQIVND (reference sequence). The CDR3: CASSIRRENQPQHF. CDR3 bases: TGTGCCAGTAGTATAAGACGTGAGAATCAGCCCCAGCATTTT.

This clonotype has at least ten counts. The V call is TRBV7-6, the J call TRBJ2-3; maybe TRBD1 (6 bases). The germline CDR1 and CDR2 sequences are SGHVS and FNYEAQ. Deletions cut 5 bases from V and 3 bases from J, with 15 bases between. The CDR3 is 15 residues long. CDR3 sequence (DNA): TGTGCCAGCAGCCCAAGAGGGGGTGTGACAGATACGCAGTATTTT. This sequence encodes CASSPRGGVTDTQYF.